These T cell receptor beta chains were read from a single sample in a study of cytomegalovirus exposure and HLA in healthy donors. TCRdb's table, derived via immunoSEQ multiplex PCR, lists solely in-frame clones and lacks some. The table lists more than 150,000 clones, about 80% of them singletons. The sequenced sample was PBMCs. Receptor source: a woman between 18 and 30 years old in good health and CMV-seropositive. Both conserved end residues are part of each CDR3. D genes are given only for firm matches. Rows give clone size only sometimes, using once, few, many, or a class for an expanded clone.

clone_size | d_call | j_call | v_call | cdr3_nt | cdr3_aa
. | TRBD1 | TRBJ2-2 | TRBV6-6 | TGTGCCAGCAGCTCAATACAGGGGGAGAACGGGGAGCTGTTTTTT | CASSSIQGENGELFF
. | TRBD1 | TRBJ2-7 | TRBV11-2 | TGTGCCAGCAGCTTAAGAGGACAGGGGAGCCCCTACGAGCAGTACTTC | CASSLRGQGSPYEQYF
. | TRBD2 | TRBJ2-2 | TRBV18 | TGTGCCAGCTCACCCGGCGGGGGGACAAACACCGGGGAGCTGTTTTTT | CASSPGGGTNTGELFF
. | . | TRBJ1-1 | TRBV14 | TGTGCCAGCAGCCCTTCCGGGTCAGGGGCTAGCACTGAAGCTTTCTTT | CASSPSGSGASTEAFF
. | TRBD1 | TRBJ2-5 | TRBV7-3 | TGTGCCAGCAGCCGAGGGGGCGGAGGTGGAGAGACCCAGTACTTC | CASSRGGGGGETQYF
. | . | TRBJ1-1 | TRBV6-5 | TGTGCCAGCAGCCAGGCAGAGGGCACTGAAGCTTTCTTT | CASSQAEGTEAFF
once | . | TRBJ2-7 | TRBV5-4 | TGTGCCAGCAGCTTGGGAGGGGGTACGGGTCTCTACGAGCAGTACTTC | CASSLGGGTGLYEQYF
. | . | TRBJ1-1 | TRBV4-1 | TGCGCCAGCAGCCAAGCCGTCCCAGGGACTGAAGCTTTCTTT | CASSQAVPGTEAFF
. | . | TRBJ1-1 | TRBV7-9 | TGTGCCAGCAGCCAAACGCCGGGGTACAGAAACACTGAAGCTTTCTTT | CASSQTPGYRNTEAFF
. | TRBD1 | TRBJ1-1 | TRBV7-6 | TGTGCCAGCAGCAGTTACAGGGGGCAAAACACTGAAGCTTTCTTT | CASSSYRGQNTEAFF
. | TRBD1 | TRBJ2-3 | TRBV5-6 | TGTGCCAGCAGTACACCGGGACAGGGGAGCACAGATACGCAGTATTTT | CASSTPGQGSTDTQYF
. | TRBD1 | TRBJ1-2 | TRBV7-2 | TGTGCCAGCAGCTTATCCACCCGACAGGGGGCGCGAGGCTACACCTTC | CASSLSTRQGARGYTF
. | TRBD1 | TRBJ2-1 | TRBV7-6 | TGTGCCAGCACCTTGACCGAAACCATGGACAGGGAGGACAATGAGCAGTTCTTC | CASTLTETMDREDNEQFF
. | TRBD1 | TRBJ2-7 | TRBV5-1 | TGCGCCAGCAGCTTGCGGACAGGGGGGGCCCACTACGAGCAGTACTTC | CASSLRTGGAHYEQYF
few | TRBD2 | TRBJ2-5 | TRBV7-6 | TGTGCCAGCAGCTTAGTCATTAGCGGGGGGAGTCAAGAGACCCAGTACTTC | CASSLVISGGSQETQYF
. | TRBD1 | TRBJ1-5 | TRBV19 | TGTGCCAGTAGTACCGCAGACAGGGGGCTAGGACAGCCCCAGCATTTT | CASSTADRGLGQPQHF
. | . | TRBJ1-2 | TRBV4-2 | TGTGCCAGCAGCCAAGCTAGGGGTGGCTACACCTTC | CASSQARGGYTF
. | TRBD2 | TRBJ2-7 | TRBV6-8 | TGTGCCAGCAGTTACTCGATATCTAGCGGGGGCCTCTCCTACGAGCAGTACTTC | CASSYSISSGGLSYEQYF
. | TRBD1 | TRBJ1-4 | TRBV15 | TGTGCCACCAGCAGCGGATCCGGGACAGCTGAAAAACTGTTTTTT | CATSSGSGTAEKLFF
. | TRBD2 | TRBJ2-3 | TRBV7-2 | TGTGCCAGCAGCTTAGAAAATCTACTAGCGGGGGGAACAGATACGCAGTATTTT | CASSLENLLAGGTDTQYF
once | . | TRBJ2-2 | TRBV6-6 | TGTGCCAGCAGTAGCCCCTCCGACGGGGAGCTGTTTTTT | CASSSPSDGELFF